This is a list of T cell receptor beta chains from one sample in a study of blood T cell repertoires in COVID-19. Sequencing used immunoSEQ multiplex PCR; TCRdb keeps in-frame clones, though not all of them. The table records roughly 190,000 clones, about 86% of them present only once. Material for sequencing was peripheral blood. All receptors derive from an older woman with COVID-19, enrolled during active disease. The CDR3 runs from the conserved cysteine through the conserved F or W. The D gene is left open where the match is weak. Rows give clone size only sometimes, using once, few, many, or a class for an expanded clone.

clone size,J gene,D gene,V gene,CDR3 protein,CDR3 DNA
.,TRBJ2-1,.,TRBV6-5,CASSNTGYNEQFF,TGTGCCAGCAGTAACACAGGGTACAATGAGCAGTTCTTC
.,TRBJ1-2,.,TRBV27,CASSLRRLVGGAGYGYTF,TGTGCCAGCAGTTTAAGAAGATTAGTAGGGGGGGCGGGCTATGGCTACACCTTC
.,TRBJ2-7,TRBD1,TRBV4-1,CASSQRRQSRDRTYEQYF,TGCGCCAGCAGCCAAAGACGTCAGTCCCGGGACAGAACCTACGAGCAGTACTTC
.,TRBJ1-2,TRBD1,TRBV5-4,CATTGVGYGYTF,TGTGCCACGACAGGGGTTGGCTATGGCTACACCTTC
.,TRBJ2-7,.,TRBV5-1,CASSTEGTLYEQYF,TGCGCCAGCAGCACCGAAGGGACTCTGTACGAGCAGTACTTC
few,TRBJ1-3,.,TRBV19,CASSRQTSSGNTIYF,TGTGCCAGTAGTAGACAGACAAGCTCTGGAAACACCATATATTTT
.,TRBJ2-1,TRBD1,TRBV9,CASSVGDRDYNEQFF,TGTGCCAGCAGCGTAGGGGACAGGGACTACAATGAGCAGTTCTTC
.,TRBJ1-2,.,TRBV9,CASSVDWGEGYTF,TGTGCCAGCAGCGTAGATTGGGGGGAGGGCTACACCTTC
once,TRBJ1-5,TRBD1,TRBV4-3,CASSQGTGGRHQPQHF,TGCGCCAGCAGCCAAGGCACAGGGGGAAGACATCAGCCCCAGCATTTT
.,TRBJ2-1,TRBD2,TRBV29-1,CSVGNLAGVREQFF,TGCAGCGTAGGAAACCTAGCGGGAGTAAGGGAGCAGTTCTTC
.,TRBJ1-2,TRBD1,TRBV28,CASRSTGDSGSYGYTF,TGTGCCAGCAGGTCTACAGGGGACAGCGGGAGCTATGGCTACACCTTC
.,TRBJ2-7,TRBD1,TRBV4-1,CASSQGEGAPAYEQYF,TGCGCCAGCAGCCAGGGTGAGGGGGCTCCGGCCTACGAGCAGTACTTC
.,TRBJ1-1,TRBD1,TRBV13,CASSPRGRGTEAFF,TGTGCCAGCAGCCCAAGGGGGCGTGGAACTGAAGCTTTCTTT
.,TRBJ1-6,TRBD1,TRBV11-3,CASTTTGGSPLHF,TGTGCCAGCACCACGACAGGGGGTTCACCCCTCCACTTT
.,TRBJ2-2,TRBD2,TRBV19,CASSVGLAGVGTGELFF,TGTGCCAGTAGTGTGGGACTAGCGGGAGTGGGCACCGGGGAGCTGTTTTTT
once,TRBJ1-5,TRBD1,TRBV27,CASSSATGYQPQHF,TGTGCCAGCAGTTCCGCGACAGGGTACCAGCCCCAGCATTTT
.,TRBJ1-6,TRBD1,TRBV27,CASRAGGTSYNSPLHF,TGTGCCAGCAGGGCAGGGGGAACCTCCTATAATTCACCCCTCCACTTT
.,TRBJ1-1,.,TRBV13,CASSLGVGGTEAFF,TGTGCCAGCAGCTTAGGCGTGGGGGGGACTGAAGCTTTCTTT
.,TRBJ1-2,.,TRBV30,CAWIGTFIGSGYTF,TGTGCCTGGATAGGGACTTTCATAGGCAGTGGCTACACCTTC
.,TRBJ1-2,TRBD1,TRBV3-1/TRBV3-2,CASSRGTGNYGYTF,TGTGCCAGCAGCCGGGGGACAGGGAACTATGGCTACACCTTC
.,TRBJ1-1,.,TRBV7-6,CASSLQDTGGTEAFF,TGTGCCAGCAGCTTACAAGATACGGGAGGAACTGAAGCTTTCTTT
.,TRBJ1-4,TRBD1,TRBV19,CASSRDRGTNEKLFF,TGTGCCAGTAGTAGAGACAGGGGAACTAATGAAAAACTGTTTTTT
once,TRBJ2-5,.,TRBV27,CASSFSNRYQETQYF,TGTGCCAGCAGTTTTTCTAACAGGTACCAAGAGACCCAGTACTTC
once,TRBJ2-7,.,TRBV11-3,CASSPRSPYEQYF,TGTGCCAGCAGCCCTAGGAGTCCCTACGAGCAGTACTTC
.,TRBJ2-3,.,TRBV5-8,CASSLDDYSADTQYF,TGTGCCAGCAGCTTGGACGACTACTCCGCAGATACGCAGTATTTT
.,TRBJ1-1,.,TRBV12-3/TRBV12-4,CASSLAGGTEAFF,TGTGCCAGCAGTTTAGCAGGGGGAACTGAAGCTTTCTTT
.,TRBJ1-3,.,TRBV6-6,CASSFQQKPGGNTIYF,TGTGCCAGCAGTTTTCAACAGAAGCCAGGCGGAAACACCATATATTTT
.,TRBJ2-4,TRBD2,TRBV9,CASSVVGSGTGNIQYF,TGTGCCAGCAGCGTAGTGGGTAGCGGGACGGGAAACATTCAGTACTTC
few,TRBJ1-2,TRBD1,TRBV19,CASGRGQGNYGYTF,TGTGCCAGCGGCCGAGGACAGGGAAACTATGGCTACACCTTC
.,TRBJ1-6,.,TRBV4-3,CASSQEEGLVSPLHF,TGCGCCAGCAGCCAAGAGGAGGGGTTGGTTTCACCCCTCCACTTT